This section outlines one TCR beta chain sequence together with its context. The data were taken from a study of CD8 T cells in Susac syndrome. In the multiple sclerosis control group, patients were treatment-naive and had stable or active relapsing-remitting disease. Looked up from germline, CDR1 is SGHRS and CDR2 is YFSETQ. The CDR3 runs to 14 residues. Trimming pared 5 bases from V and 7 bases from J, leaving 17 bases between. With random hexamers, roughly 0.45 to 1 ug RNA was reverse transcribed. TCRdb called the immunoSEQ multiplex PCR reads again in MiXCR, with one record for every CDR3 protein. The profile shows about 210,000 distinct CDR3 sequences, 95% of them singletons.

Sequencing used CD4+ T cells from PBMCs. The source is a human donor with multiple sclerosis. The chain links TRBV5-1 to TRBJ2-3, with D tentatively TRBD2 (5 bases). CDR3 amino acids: CASSSGIAPYTQYF. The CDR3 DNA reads TGCGCCAGCAGTTCGGGGATAGCACCCTATACGCAGTATTTT.